The 27 T cell receptor beta chains below were found in one sample sequenced in a study of cytomegalovirus exposure and HLA in healthy donors. This PCR relied on a set of 60 Vbeta primers and 13 Jbeta primers. Produced via immunoSEQ multiplex PCR; TCRdb's table is partial and in-frame only. The table records about 180,000 clones, over 65% of them present only once. The sequencing input was PBMCs. Receptors originate from a man younger than 30 in good health and CMV-seronegative.

This clone was observed a handful of times. This chain joins TRBV13 and TRBJ2-7, with D possibly TRBD1 on 6 matching bases. V lost 5 bases to trimming and J lost 7 bases, with 15 bases between them. The CDR3 runs to 13 residues. CDR1 and CDR2 (germline): PRHDT, FYEKMQ (reference sequence). CDR3 loop: CASSPWDIGEQYF. In DNA form, the CDR3 reads TGTGCCAGCAGCCCTTGGGACATAGGGGAGCAGTACTTC.

The chain is built from TRBV9 and TRBJ1-5, with D uncertain. This CDR3 has 14 amino acids. CDR1 and CDR2 from the germline V gene are SGDLS and YYNGEE. Trimming removed 0 bases from V and 7 bases from J, with 11 bases in between. The CDR3: CASSVGPGQQPQHF. As DNA, the CDR3 is TGTGCCAGCAGCGTAGGCCCAGGTCAACAGCCCCAGCATTTT.

The chain recombines TRBV23-1 with TRBJ1-1; D remains ambiguous. TRBV23-1 counts as an open reading frame of uncertain function. With 4 bases removed from V and 0 bases from J, the gap between germline ends came to 15 bases. The CDR3 has 16 amino acids. The CDR3 DNA sequence: TGCGCCAGCAGTCCCCAGATAGAGGTGATGAACACTGAAGCTTTCTTT. It is translated as CASSPQIEVMNTEAFF.

The V gene is TRBV19, the J gene TRBJ2-5; possible D gene TRBD1, 5 bases. Trimming took off 3 bases at V and 3 bases at J, with 8 bases between the two ends. This CDR3 region has 13 residues. CDR1 is LNHDA, CDR2 SQIVND, per germline (reference sequence). CDR3 in DNA: TGTGCCAGTAGTATTGACAGTGAAGAGACCCAGTACTTC. Translated, it gives CASSIDSEETQYF.

V and J are TRBV11-3 and TRBJ2-2; the D gene is possibly TRBD2 (5 bases). In germline, CDR1 is SGHNT, CDR2 YENEEA. The V gene lost 3 bases and the J gene lost 3 bases, with 11 bases spanning the gap. CDR3 length: 15 residues. CDR3 region: CASSFLAGDTGELFF. CDR3 DNA: TGTGCCAGCAGCTTCCTAGCTGGCGACACCGGGGAGCTGTTTTTT.

The V gene is TRBV7-2, the J gene TRBJ2-1; 8 positions match TRBD1. Germline V gene data show CDR1 as SGHTA and CDR2 as FQGNSA. V gave up 5 bases and J gave up 4 bases; unmatched junction bases: 13. The CDR3 contains 17 residues. The CDR3 region has the DNA TGTGCCAGCAGCGAACTCGACAGGGGCCCCTTTTACAATGAGCAGTTCTTC. Its translation: CASSELDRGPFYNEQFF. Drawing the rest from reference TRBV7-2 and TRBJ2-1, the complete variable domain is GAGVSQSPSNKVTEKGKDVELRCDPISGHTALYWYRQSLGQGLEFLIYFQGNSAPDKSGLPSDRFSAERTGGSVSTLTIQRTQQEDSAVYLCASSELDRGPFYNEQFFGPGTRLTVL.

The sample holds a few counts of this clone. CDR3 in amino acids: CASSFHTSGGLETQYF. The CDR3, as DNA: TGTGCCAGCAGTTTTCACACTAGCGGGGGTTTAGAGACCCAGTACTTC. This chain uses TRBV6-5 with TRBJ2-5, with 11 positions matching TRBD2. The CDR3 has 16 residues. The V and J ends lost 4 bases and 4 bases, in that order; junction bases with no gene match: 8. Germline V gene lookup returns CDR1 MNHEY and CDR2 SVGAGI.

This clone was counted between two and nine times. This chain uses TRBV7-9 with TRBJ2-3, with 7 positions matching TRBD2. CDR3 length: 17 amino acids. CDR1 SEHNR and CDR2 FQNEAQ come from the germline V gene (reference sequence). With 5 bases clipped from V and 0 bases from J, the junction kept 11 bases outside the gene matches. CDR3: CASSDRVSGFSTDTQYF. For the CDR3, the DNA is TGTGCCAGCAGCGATAGAGTTAGCGGGTTTAGCACAGATACGCAGTATTTT.

A few counts support this clone. The V gene is TRBV13, the J gene TRBJ1-2; no clear D. The CDR3 spans 16 residues. Germline V gives CDR1 PRHDT, CDR2 FYEKMQ (reference sequence). Trimming removed 4 bases from V and 5 bases from J, with 20 bases in between. This CDR3 reads CASSSPGIPGNYGYTF. DNA of the CDR3: TGTGCCAGCAGCTCTCCTGGAATACCAGGAAATTATGGCTACACCTTC. Using reference TRBV13 and TRBJ1-2 for the parts outside the CDR3, the full variable domain is AAGVIQSPRHLIKEKRETATLKCYPIPRHDTVYWYQQGPGQDPQFLISFYEKMQSDKGSIPDRFSAQQFSDYHSELNMSSLELGDSALYFCASSSPGIPGNYGYTFGSGTRLTVV.

The chain recombines TRBV2 with TRBJ1-2, with D possibly being TRBD1 (6 bases). The length of the CDR3 is 14 residues. Per the germline V gene, CDR1 is SNHLY and CDR2 is FYNNEI. The V end was cut by 5 bases, the J end by 7 bases, with 17 bases between. DNA of the CDR3: TGTGCCAGCAGTACCACAACAGGGATGCTTGGCTACACCTTC. This codes for CASSTTTGMLGYTF.

The chain couples TRBV27 to TRBJ1-2, with TRBD1 identical over 7 bases. Trimming at V came to 4 bases and at J to 0 bases, leaving 2 bases not matched to a gene. The CDR3 consists of 14 residues. The germline gives CDR1 MNHEY, CDR2 SMNVEV (reference sequence). This CDR3 is CASSSGTANYGYTF. The CDR3 coding sequence is TGTGCCAGCAGTTCCGGGACAGCTAACTATGGCTACACCTTC.

This clone was counted once. This chain connects TRBV11-3 to TRBJ2-6; TRBD1 aligns across 7 bases. Germline V gene data show CDR1 as SGHNT and CDR2 as YENEEA. After removal of 1 base from V and 0 bases from J, the junction contained 9 bases not matched to a gene. This CDR3 contains 19 residues. DNA for the CDR3: TGTGCCAGCAGCTTAGGCCCGGGACAGTATAGCTCTGGGGCCAACGTCCTGACTTTC. Translating gives CASSLGPGQYSSGANVLTF.

The chain recombines TRBV4-1 with TRBJ2-4; D possibly corresponds to TRBD2 (5 bases). This CDR3 has 13 amino acids. Looked up from germline, CDR1 is MGHRA and CDR2 is YSYEKL. The V end was cut by 9 bases, the J end by 3 bases, with 12 bases between. This CDR3 is CASRPRDKNIQYF. In DNA, the CDR3 is TGCGCCAGTCGGCCTCGGGACAAAAACATTCAGTACTTC.

This CDR3 reads CASSLGETADQPQHF. For the CDR3, the DNA is TGTGCCAGCAGCTTAGGAGAAACAGCAGATCAGCCCCAGCATTTT. This rearrangement joins TRBV7-9 to TRBJ1-5; D gene uncertain. Germline CDR1 and CDR2: SEHNR and FQNEAQ (reference sequence). Trimming shortened V by 1 base and J by 5 bases, and 12 bases separated the two germline ends. This CDR3 has 15 residues.

A remark on this clone: This same CDR3 is encoded by further DNA sequences in the sample. The rearrangement links TRBV19 to TRBJ2-7; 8 nucleotides agree with TRBD1. The CDR3 covers 13 residues. Germline assignment: CDR1 LNHDA and CDR2 SQIVND (reference sequence). V was pared by 3 bases and J by 3 bases, with 1 base of the junction left unmatched. CDR3 in DNA: TGTGCCAGTAGTATTGGACAGGGCTACGAGCAGTACTTC. Its translation: CASSIGQGYEQYF.

This chain's CDR3 is CASSRTGTGELFF. DNA for the CDR3: TGTGCCAGCAGCCGGACAGGCACCGGGGAGCTGTTTTTT. The chain employs TRBV7-6 and TRBJ2-2, with TRBD1 identical over 7 bases. Losses at the gene ends were 5 bases for V and 4 bases for J; bases not matched to a gene: 1. The germline V gene has CDR1 SGHVS and CDR2 FNYEAQ. The CDR3 loop spans 13 amino acids.

This rearrangement joins TRBV6-1 to TRBJ2-4, with a tentative D call TRBD2 (5 bases). CDR3 length: 21 residues. Trimming took 0 bases from V and 1 from J, leaving 25 bases between them. Per the germline V gene, CDR1 is MNHNS and CDR2 is SASEGT. CDR3 region: CASSEAVPHREHRGAKNIQYF. The CDR3 DNA is TGTGCCAGCAGTGAAGCGGTGCCCCACCGTGAACACAGAGGGGCCAAAAACATTCAGTACTTC.

The V gene is TRBV7-2, the J gene TRBJ2-5; TRBD2 might be the D (5 bases). CDR1 and CDR2 from the germline V gene are SGHTA and FQGNSA. Deletions cut 4 bases from V and 5 bases from J, with 11 bases between. CDR3 length: 13 residues. This chain's CDR3 is CASSSTRGETQYF. The CDR3 region has the DNA TGTGCCAGCAGCTCCACGCGAGGGGAGACCCAGTACTTC.

This chain links TRBV5-1 with TRBJ2-5; 12 positions agree with TRBD2. The better agreement between TRBJ2-7 and the DNA end casts doubt on the J call. The CDR3 extends over 14 amino acids. Germline values: CDR1 SGHRS, CDR2 YFSETQ. Here the CDR3 reads CASGPTSGSLEQYF. CDR3 bases: TGCGCCAGCGGTCCGACTAGCGGGAGCCTCGAGCAGTACTTC.

DNA of the CDR3: TGTGCCAGCGAAAGGGGGGACAGATTAAACACTGAAGCTTTCTTT. It encodes CASERGDRLNTEAFF. The chain recombines TRBV25-1 with TRBJ1-1; 7 positions match TRBD1. Germline CDR1 reads MGHDK; CDR2 reads SYGVNS. This CDR3 spans 15 amino acids. V lost 8 bases and J lost 2; bases outside the gene matches: 11.

The V gene is TRBV6-6, the J gene TRBJ1-1, with D unclear. This CDR3 has 15 residues. Trimming stripped 0 bases from V and 0 bases from J, with 8 bases between. CDR1 MNHNY and CDR2 SVGAGI come from the germline V gene (reference sequence). CDR3 DNA: TGTGCCAGCAGTTACTCGGGCGAAATGAACACTGAAGCTTTCTTT. As protein: CASSYSGEMNTEAFF.

The chain is built from TRBV13 and TRBJ2-4; 11 nucleotides align to TRBD2. Germline trimming cut 0 bases from V and 4 bases from J; bases unmatched to any gene: 8. The CDR3 extends over 18 amino acids. The germline CDR1 and CDR2 sequences are PRHDT and FYEKMQ (reference sequence). For the CDR3, the DNA is TGTGCCAGCAGCTTAGGAGTTTCTAGCGGGGGGCCTAAAAACATTCAGTACTTC. Amino acid sequence: CASSLGVSSGGPKNIQYF.

The V and J genes are TRBV9 and TRBJ1-4; D may be TRBD1 (6 bases). There are 15 residues in the CDR3. CDR1 SGDLS and CDR2 YYNGEE come from the germline V gene. V lost 3 bases and J lost 7, with 16 bases in between. The CDR3 DNA follows: TGTGCCAGCAGCGAGGGACAAGCCCGGAGTGAAAAACTGTTTTTT. Its protein product is CASSEGQARSEKLFF.

The V gene is TRBV5-6, the J gene TRBJ2-7; 11 positions agree with TRBD1. Germline CDR1 is SGHDT and CDR2 is YYEEEE. J gave up 3 bases and V 4 bases, and 3 bases lay outside the gene matches. The CDR3 has 14 amino acids. The CDR3 sequence is CASSQGTGGYEQYF. In DNA, the CDR3 is TGTGCCAGCAGCCAGGGGACAGGGGGCTACGAGCAGTACTTC.

The rearrangement links TRBV28 to TRBJ1-2; TRBD1 matches 7 bases. The CDR3 totals 15 residues. The germline gives CDR1 MDHEN, CDR2 SYDVKM. The junction had 8 bases not matched to a gene; V was cut back by 3 bases and J by 4 bases. CDR3 loop: CASSLETGPGYGYTF. The CDR3 DNA follows: TGTGCCAGCAGTTTGGAGACAGGGCCTGGCTATGGCTACACCTTC.

This chain links TRBV19 with TRBJ1-4; 9 nucleotides agree with TRBD1. The V segment lost 4 bases and the J segment 6 bases; nucleotides outside the gene matches: 3. Germline V CDR1 and CDR2: LNHDA, SQIVND (reference sequence). The CDR3 runs 14 residues. The CDR3 protein is CASSKGQGHEKLFF. CDR3 coding DNA: TGTGCCAGTAGTAAGGGACAGGGTCATGAAAAACTGTTTTTT. The entire variable domain, with the rest obtained from reference TRBV19 and TRBJ1-4, is as follows: DGGITQSPKYLFRKEGQNVTLSCEQNLNHDAMYWYRQDPGQGLRLIYYSQIVNDFQKGDIAEGYSVSREKKESFPLTVTSAQKNPTAFYLCASSKGQGHEKLFFGSGTQLSVL.

The chain uses TRBV30 and TRBJ1-2; a weak D match, TRBD1 (6 bases). Germline V gives CDR1 GTSNPN, CDR2 SVGIG (reference sequence). V lost 2 bases and J lost 6, with 10 bases in between. The CDR3 loop spans 12 amino acids. The chain's CDR3 is CAWSSGVNGYTF. The DNA of the CDR3 is TGTGCCTGGAGTTCAGGGGTGAATGGCTACACCTTC. The variable domain in full, with the rest retrieved from reference TRBV30 and TRBJ1-2, is SQTIHQWPATLVQPVGSPLSLECTVEGTSNPNLYWYRQAAGRGLQLLFYSVGIGQISSEVPQNLSASRPQDRQFILSSKKLLLSDSGFYLCAWSSGVNGYTFGSGTRLTVV.